These 21 T cell receptor beta chains came from one sample sequenced in a study of metastatic and nonmetastatic thyroid tumors. All patients reached thyroid surgery having received no treatment beforehand. TCRdb redid the clone calls on the PCR reads using MiXCR. The repertoire has tens of thousands of clones, 15% of them found once; the top ten carry 3% to 4.5%. The sequenced sample consisted of blood. Every receptor here comes from a female donor with papillary thyroid cancer or a benign thyroid nodule (not recorded which). Some clones in this sample may be carry-over from other donors' samples.

The V and J genes are TRBV4-2 and TRBJ2-6; D not resolved. The CDR3 length is 18 residues. Trimming removed 4 bases from V and 5 bases from J, with 21 bases in between. Germline values: CDR1 LGHNA, CDR2 YNFKEQ. CDR3 coding DNA: TGTGCCAGCAGCCCAAAGGTATATTCCCCACTCTGGGCCAACGTCCTGACTTTC. Encoded protein: CASSPKVYSPLWANVLTF.

Many counts were recorded for this clone. The chain is built from TRBV20-1 and TRBJ1-1, with TRBD1 matching 10 bases. Unmatched junction bases numbered 8, after V lost 0 bases and J lost 4 bases. This CDR3 is 16 amino acids long. CDR1 and CDR2 from the germline V gene are DFQATT and SNEGSKA (reference sequence). Here the CDR3 DNA reads TGCAGTGCTAGAGACCCGGGACAGGGGTCTATCACTGAAGCTTTCTTT. Translated, it gives CSARDPGQGSITEAFF.

This clone was picked up many times. Sequence at one end of the junction differs from germline and may be a read error. This same CDR3 is encoded by further DNA sequences in the sample. This sequence joins TRBV10-3 and TRBJ1-4; D ambiguous. Looked up from germline, CDR1 is ENHRY and CDR2 is SYGVKD. The CDR3 spans 16 residues. The CDR3 DNA sequence: TGTGCCATCAGTGAGTCGAAGGTTTCAACTAATGAGAAACTGTTTTTT. As protein: CAISESKVSTNEKLFF.

The chain carries TRBV6-1 and TRBJ2-2; D is undetermined. Germline V CDR1 and CDR2: MNHNS, SASEGT. The CDR3 runs 15 residues. V was pared by 4 bases and J by 6 bases, with 15 bases between. CDR3 bases: TGTGCCAGCAGTGCTCAAGTATGGGGTCCCGGGGAGCTGTTTTTT. It specifies CASSAQVWGPGELFF.

At least ten counts were recorded for this clone. The chain carries TRBV5-4 and TRBJ1-1; 7 bases are shared with TRBD1. J lost 7 bases, V lost 0 bases, and 15 bases had no gene match. Germline CDR1 reads SGHNT; CDR2 reads YYREEE (reference sequence). This CDR3 spans 17 amino acids. DNA of the CDR3: TGTGCCAGCAGCTTGGGGCGGGCTTTGACAGGGAGGGGTGAAGCTTTCTTT. It translates to CASSLGRALTGRGEAFF.

This clone was seen at least ten times. V gene TRBV6-1 combines with J gene TRBJ2-7, with D perhaps TRBD1 (6 bases). The CDR3 extends over 13 amino acids. Germline V gene lookup returns CDR1 MNHNS and CDR2 SASEGT. V was cut by 6 bases and J by 2 bases, with 11 bases left in between. CDR3 coding DNA: TGTGCCAGCAGAACAACAGGGACCTACGAGCAGTACTTC. It translates to CASRTTGTYEQYF.

This clone was seen ten or more times. This chain joins TRBV28 and TRBJ1-6; 7 positions match TRBD1. Looked up from germline, CDR1 is MDHEN and CDR2 is SYDVKM. This CDR3 contains 14 residues. V was clipped by 6 bases and J by 7 bases; unmatched bases: 6. This CDR3 is CASRRQGDNSPLHF. The CDR3 bases are TGTGCCAGCAGGCGACAGGGAGACAATTCACCCCTCCACTTT.

This clone was observed at least ten times. This chain connects TRBV30 to TRBJ2-3; D is possibly TRBD2 (6 bases). The V and J ends lost 5 bases and 5 bases respectively, with 20 bases between them. The germline gives CDR1 GTSNPN, CDR2 SVGIG (reference sequence). The CDR3 extends over 15 amino acids. Written as DNA, the CDR3 is TGTGCCTGGGCTCTCCGGGGCGGGGTGGGAGATACGCAGTATTTT. Its translation is CAWALRGGVGDTQYF.

Comment on this clone: This may arise from a read error, as a much more abundant clone is one base away. The chain employs TRBV27 and TRBJ2-4; 8 bases agree with TRBD1. Germline CDR1 MNHEY, CDR2 SMNVEV (reference sequence). CDR3 length: 19 amino acids. Germline trimming cut 7 bases from V and 0 bases from J; bases unmatched to any gene: 17. The CDR3 spells CASISRPGTGSLAKNIQYF. The CDR3 coding sequence is TGTGCCAGCATTTCCCGTCCCGGGACAGGATCTTTAGCCAAAAACATTCAGTACTTC.

The table lists this clone with many counts. The gene calls are TRBV28 and TRBJ2-1; tentatively, D is TRBD1 (5 bases). The germline gives CDR1 MDHEN, CDR2 SYDVKM. The CDR3 has 14 amino acids. Trimming stripped 10 bases from V and 7 bases from J, with 20 bases between. DNA for the CDR3: TGTGCCACCAGAACCGTAGGGGATTCAAATGAGCAGTTCTTC. This encodes CATRTVGDSNEQFF.

This clone was observed at least ten times. This chain links TRBV19 with TRBJ1-6; possibly TRBD1 for D (6 bases). Germline CDR1 reads LNHDA; CDR2 reads SQIVND (reference sequence). CDR3 length: 16 amino acids. Trimming stripped 7 bases from V and 1 base from J, with 14 bases between. Here the CDR3 DNA reads TGTGCCAGTATGGGGGCCGGGGGTTCCTATAATTCACCCCTCCACTTT. This gives the protein CASMGAGGSYNSPLHF. Combining the CDR3 with reference TRBV19 and TRBJ1-6 gives the whole variable domain DGGITQSPKYLFRKEGQNVTLSCEQNLNHDAMYWYRQDPGQGLRLIYYSQIVNDFQKGDIAEGYSVSREKKESFPLTVTSAQKNPTAFYLCASMGAGGSYNSPLHFGNGTRLTVT.

This clone occurred many times. V gene TRBV10-1 combines with J gene TRBJ2-7, with a tentative D call TRBD1 (5 bases). The germline V gene encodes CDR1 WNHNN and CDR2 SYGVQD (reference sequence). The CDR3 has 13 amino acids. The V gene lost 2 bases and the J gene lost 6 bases, with 11 bases spanning the gap. The CDR3 sequence: CASSEAGLSEQYF. CDR3 sequence (DNA): TGCGCCAGCAGTGAGGCAGGGTTGAGCGAGCAGTACTTC.

This clone was picked up many times. The chain links TRBV6-1 to TRBJ2-7, with TRBD2 matching over 7 bases. The CDR3 is 15 amino acids. Germline lookup yields CDR1 MNHNS and CDR2 SASEGT. The V segment lost 6 bases and the J segment 5 bases; nucleotides outside the gene matches: 13. CDR3 protein: CASSPLGEGFDEQYF. The DNA of the CDR3 is TGTGCCAGCAGCCCCCTCGGGGAGGGGTTCGACGAGCAGTACTTC.

Of note for this clone: Possible read error: a much larger clone is one base away. The chain combines TRBV4-2 with TRBJ1-5; D is ambiguous. The V and J ends lost 0 bases and 6 bases respectively, with 6 bases between them. Germline assignment: CDR1 LGHNA and CDR2 YNFKEQ. The CDR3 runs 13 residues. The CDR3 DNA follows: TGTGCCAGCAGCCAAGACCGATGTCAGCCCCAGCATTTT. Amino acid sequence: CASSQDRCQPQHF.

On this clone: This may come from a read error, since a much larger clone is one base off. Other DNA variants within this sample encode the same CDR3. The genes are TRBV4-1 and TRBJ1-2; D gene ambiguous. Germline V gene sequence: CDR1 MGHRA, CDR2 YSYEKL. CDR3 size: 13 residues. The CDR3 DNA reads TGCGCCAGCAGTCAAGTCGGGAAGGAAGGCTACACCTTC. This translates into CASSQVGKEGYTF.

This clone was observed many times. CDR3 amino acids: CASRILWDTQYF. DNA of the CDR3: TGTGCCAGCAGGATCCTTTGGGATACGCAGTATTTT. This chain uses TRBV6-1 with TRBJ2-3; the D is unclear. This CDR3 is built from 12 residues. Per germline, CDR1 MNHNS and CDR2 SASEGT. The V gene lost 6 bases and the J gene lost 6 bases, with 10 bases spanning the gap.

Ten or more counts support this clone. This sequence joins TRBV5-4 and TRBJ1-1; 7 nucleotides match TRBD1. Germline V gene lookup returns CDR1 SGHNT and CDR2 YYREEE (reference sequence). J gave up 4 bases and V 4 bases, and 10 bases lay outside the gene matches. This CDR3 is built from 15 residues. This chain's CDR3 is CASSPRLTGLTEAFF. The CDR3 DNA reads as TGTGCCAGCAGCCCCCGATTGACAGGGCTCACTGAAGCTTTCTTT.

This clone has just a few counts. V usage is TRBV6-1 and J usage is TRBJ1-5; 10 bases match TRBD1. From germline, CDR1 is MNHNS and CDR2 SASEGT. The CDR3 runs 16 residues. Losses at the gene ends were 5 bases for V and 14 bases for J; bases not matched to a gene: 18. The DNA for the CDR3 is TGTGCCAGCAGTCCCGGGACAGGGGCCATCAATCAGGCCAAGCATTTT. Amino acid sequence: CASSPGTGAINQAKHF.

About this clone itself: This sequence may be a read error, since a much larger clone differs from it by one base. The sample has other DNA sequences that encode this CDR3 too. The CDR3 region is CAGCVRGFNMNTEAFF. CDR3 bases: TGTGCCGGCTGCGTAAGAGGGTTCAACATGAACACTGAAGCTTTCTTT. The chain joins TRBV13 to TRBJ1-1; D is unclear. V lost 11 bases, J lost 0 bases, and 22 bases lay in between. CDR1 and CDR2 (germline): PRHDT, FYEKMQ (reference sequence). The CDR3 runs to 16 residues.

Concerning this clone itself: This may be a read error, as it is one base from a much larger clone. The rearrangement uses TRBV9 and TRBJ1-5; TRBD1 is a possible D gene (5 bases). This CDR3 comprises 14 residues. The germline V gene encodes CDR1 SGDLS and CDR2 YYNGEE. V was shortened by 7 bases and J by 3 bases, with 14 bases between the two germline ends. CDR3 region: CASSIGGYNQPQHF. The CDR3 nucleotides are TGTGCCAGCTCTATTGGGGGTTACAATCAGCCCCAGCATTTT.

A few counts support this clone. One base away lies a much larger clone, so this may be a sequencing read error. This rearrangement joins TRBV29-1 to TRBJ2-3, with D perhaps TRBD1 (6 bases). The CDR3 covers 12 residues. Germline V CDR1 and CDR2: SQVTM, ANQGSEA. The DNA of the CDR3 is TGCAGCGCCTCTCGGGACACATATACGCAGTATTTT. Residues: CSASRDTYTQYF.